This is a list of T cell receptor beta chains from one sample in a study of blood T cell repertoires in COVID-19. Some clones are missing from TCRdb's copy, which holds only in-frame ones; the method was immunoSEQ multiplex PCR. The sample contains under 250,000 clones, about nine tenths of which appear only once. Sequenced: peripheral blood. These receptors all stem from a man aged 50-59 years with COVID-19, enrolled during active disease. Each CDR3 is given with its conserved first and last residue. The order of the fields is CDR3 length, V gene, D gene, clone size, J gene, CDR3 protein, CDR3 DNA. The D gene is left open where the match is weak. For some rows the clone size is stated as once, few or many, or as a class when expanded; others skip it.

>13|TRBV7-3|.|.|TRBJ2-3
CASGQTSTDTQYF
TGTGCCAGCGGACAGACGAGCACAGATACGCAGTATTTT
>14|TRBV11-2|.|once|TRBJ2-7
CASSRDQTSYEQYF
TGTGCCAGCAGCCGCGATCAAACCTCCTACGAGCAGTACTTC
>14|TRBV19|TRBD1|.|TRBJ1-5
CASSRTGGGQPQHF
TGTGCCAGTAGTCGGACAGGGGGTGGGCAGCCCCAGCATTTT
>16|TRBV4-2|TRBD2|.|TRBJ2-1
CASSLRLAGGYNEQFF
TGTGCCAGCAGCCTACGACTAGCGGGGGGGTACAATGAGCAGTTCTTC
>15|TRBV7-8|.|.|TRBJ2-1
CASSLLRLSYNEQFF
TGTGCCAGCAGCTTACTCCGACTATCCTACAATGAGCAGTTCTTC
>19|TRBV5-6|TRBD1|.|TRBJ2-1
CASSLVRILDRSSYNEQFF
TGTGCCAGCAGCTTGGTCCGGATACTGGACAGGAGCTCCTACAATGAGCAGTTCTTC
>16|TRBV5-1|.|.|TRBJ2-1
CASSLGSSGFNNEQFF
TGCGCCAGCAGCTTGGGTAGCAGCGGCTTCAACAATGAGCAGTTCTTC
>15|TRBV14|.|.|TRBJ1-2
CASSQVTGIPYGYTF
TGTGCCAGCAGCCAAGTTACGGGTATTCCCTATGGCTACACCTTC
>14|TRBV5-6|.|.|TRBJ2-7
CASSLGGGLYEQYF
TGTGCCAGCAGCTTGGGCGGAGGCCTCTACGAGCAGTACTTC
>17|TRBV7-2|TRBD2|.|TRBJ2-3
CASSLALAGGYTDTQYF
TGTGCCAGCAGCTTAGCGCTTGCGGGAGGTTACACAGATACGCAGTATTTT
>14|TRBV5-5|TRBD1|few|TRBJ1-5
CASSLGQGGQPQHF
TGTGCCAGCAGCTTGGGCCAGGGGGGACAGCCCCAGCATTTT
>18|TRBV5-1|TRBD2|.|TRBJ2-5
CASSGETSGSHFQETQYF
TGCGCCAGCAGCGGGGAGACTAGCGGGAGCCACTTTCAAGAGACCCAGTACTTC
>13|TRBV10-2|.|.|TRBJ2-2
CASADRNTGELFF
TGCGCCAGCGCGGACAGAAACACCGGGGAGCTGTTTTTT
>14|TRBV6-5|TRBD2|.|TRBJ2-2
CATGSGGNTGELFF
TGTGCCACCGGTAGCGGGGGGAACACCGGGGAGCTGTTTTTT
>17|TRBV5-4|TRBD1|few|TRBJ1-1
CASSLRDRGRAATEAFF
TGTGCCAGCAGCCTAAGGGACAGGGGGCGCGCGGCCACTGAAGCTTTCTTT
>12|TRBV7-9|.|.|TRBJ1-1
CASGGMNTEAFF
TGTGCCAGCGGAGGGATGAACACTGAAGCTTTCTTT
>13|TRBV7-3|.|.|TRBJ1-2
CASSPQGLDGYTF
TGTGCCAGCAGCCCACAGGGTTTGGATGGCTACACCTTC